Listed below are T cell receptor beta chains from one sample, sequenced in a study of cytomegalovirus exposure and HLA in healthy donors. The repertoire was sequenced with immunoSEQ multiplex PCR; TCRdb's copy has only in-frame clones and lacks some. The table shows 60,000 to 75,000 clones, with 65% to 90% occurring only once. Material: PBMCs. Receptor source: a female donor in good health and CMV-seronegative. Both conserved end residues are part of each CDR3. D genes are given only for firm matches. Some rows have no size entry. The others give once, few or many, or a class for an expanded clone.

clone_size	d_call	v_call	j_call	cdr3_aa	cdr3_nt
NA	TRBD1	TRBV18	TRBJ1-1	CASSPGTGPAATEAFF	TGTGCCAGCTCACCGGGGACAGGGCCGGCGGCCACTGAAGCTTTCTTT
NA	NA	TRBV5-4	TRBJ2-1	CASSSPPSDEQFF	TGTGCCAGCAGCTCACCTCCGAGCGATGAGCAGTTCTTC
NA	NA	TRBV7-8	TRBJ1-4	CASSLARGDNEKLFF	TGTGCCAGCAGCTTAGCCCGGGGTGATAATGAAAAACTGTTTTTT
NA	TRBD2	TRBV11-3	TRBJ2-1	CASSFGLAGPYNEQFF	TGTGCCAGCAGCTTCGGACTAGCGGGACCCTACAATGAGCAGTTCTTC
NA	TRBD2	TRBV7-2	TRBJ2-3	CASSAGLAGTDTQYF	TGTGCCAGCAGTGCGGGACTAGCGGGCACAGATACGCAGTATTTT
NA	TRBD1	TRBV27	TRBJ2-4	CASSLRGPVNSQYF	TGTGCCAGCAGCCTCAGGGGGCCCGTAAACAGTCAGTACTTC
few	NA	TRBV28	TRBJ2-7	CASSLWGATYEQYF	TGTGCCAGCAGTTTATGGGGCGCAACCTACGAGCAGTACTTC
NA	TRBD2	TRBV7-8	TRBJ2-4	CASSRGLAENIQYF	TGTGCCAGCAGCCGGGGACTAGCGGAAAACATTCAGTACTTC
NA	NA	TRBV7-9	TRBJ1-4	CASSLGQTHETNEKLFF	TGTGCCAGCAGCTTAGGACAGACCCACGAAACTAATGAAAAACTGTTTTTT
NA	NA	TRBV27	TRBJ2-2	CASSSPRIANTGELFF	TGTGCCAGCAGTTCACCTAGGATAGCGAACACCGGGGAGCTGTTTTTT
NA	NA	TRBV15	TRBJ2-6	CATSRDLTGFISGANVLTF	TGTGCCACCAGCAGAGATCTGACGGGATTTATCTCTGGGGCCAACGTCCTGACTTTC
NA	NA	TRBV2	TRBJ2-7	CASSVGLQGRGYF	TGTGCCAGCAGTGTAGGGTTACAGGGTAGGGGGTACTTC
few	NA	TRBV11-2	TRBJ2-2	CASSLVFHGNTGELFF	TGTGCCAGCAGCTTAGTTTTCCACGGGAACACCGGGGAGCTGTTTTTT
NA	NA	TRBV2	TRBJ2-7	CASSESGLRGRSYEQYF	TGTGCCAGCAGTGAAAGCGGTCTCAGGGGACGGAGCTACGAGCAGTACTTC
NA	TRBD1	TRBV4-3	TRBJ1-4	CASSQGAGGEKLFF	TGCGCCAGCAGCCAAGGGGCAGGGGGAGAAAAACTGTTTTTT
NA	NA	TRBV30	TRBJ2-7	CAWSLGADSTYEQYF	TGTGCCTGGAGTTTGGGGGCGGACTCCACCTACGAGCAGTACTTC
NA	NA	TRBV5-1	TRBJ2-7	CASSRQGAYEQYF	TGCGCCAGCAGCCGTCAGGGTGCGTACGAGCAGTACTTC
NA	TRBD2	TRBV27	TRBJ2-7	CASNPIHPRLAGGPSLNYEQYF	TGTGCCAGCAACCCCATCCACCCCCGACTAGCGGGAGGGCCTTCCCTAAATTACGAGCAGTACTTC
NA	TRBD2	TRBV28	TRBJ2-7	CASSLGGLAGAFEQYF	TGTGCCAGCAGTTTAGGGGGGCTAGCGGGAGCGTTCGAGCAGTACTTC
NA	NA	TRBV7-9	TRBJ2-4	CASSFQGKGIQYF	TGTGCCAGCAGCTTTCAGGGGAAGGGCATTCAGTACTTC
NA	TRBD2	TRBV5-1	TRBJ2-7	CASSFAPGLPYEQYF	TGCGCCAGCAGCTTCGCTCCGGGACTACCTTACGAGCAGTACTTC
NA	NA	TRBV7-9	TRBJ2-2	CASSLRMEGGELFF	TGTGCCAGCAGCTTAAGAATGGAGGGCGGGGAGCTGTTTTTT